This TCR beta chain originates from a study of shared clonotypes between healthy human individuals. This CDR3 has 18 residues. Trimming removed 1 base at V and 5 bases at J, with 21 bases between. Germline V lookup: CDR1 LNHDA, CDR2 SQIVND (reference sequence). Profiled with immunoSEQ multiplex PCR; TCRdb holds only in-frame clones, not every one. The table includes under 1,100,000 clones, around 76% detected once. The clonotype comes from a man aged 18 to 35 in good health. Sequencing used memory CD4+ T cells sorted from blood. Subset reported: CD45RA-negative fraction. V usage is TRBV19 and J usage is TRBJ1-5, with D possibly matching TRBD1 (5 bases). The chain's CDR3 is CASSIGRIWGKTDQPQHF. DNA for the CDR3: TGTGCCAGTAGTATAGGCCGAATATGGGGGAAGACAGATCAGCCCCAGCATTTT.